This T cell receptor (beta chain) is drawn from a study of blood T cell repertoires in COVID-19. Study-wide background: Acute and convalescent COVID-19 samples came from the United States, Italy and Spain. From T cells, B-cell-depleted T cells, or PBMCs came the material, which was cDNA or gDNA.

As processed by the authors: Counts of nucleated cells, estimated from reference gene primer amplification, were obtained. Sequencing was performed with immunoSEQ multiplex PCR; in TCRdb, only in-frame clones are kept and a portion is missing. The DNA was the basis for D and trimming; V, J and clone size are from that table. This table has about 92,000 clones, roughly nine tenths appearing once. Seattle's cohort entered during active infection and was followed longitudinally. Germline CDR1 is SGHAT and CDR2 is FQNNGV. The length of the CDR3 is 11 residues. Trimming removed 5 bases from V and 2 bases from J, with 3 bases in between.

V usage is TRBV11-2 and J usage is TRBJ2-5, with no clear D. The clonotype comes from a woman in her sixties or seventies with COVID-19, enrolled during active disease. Sequencing was performed on peripheral blood. The CDR3 DNA is TGTGCCAGCAGCCATCAAGAGACCCAGTACTTC. Translating gives CASSHQETQYF.